Presented here are 30 T cell receptor beta chains from one specimen sequenced in a study of identical twins (dated by TCRdb to about 2016). The protocol used for the library was 5' RACE. The sequencing machine was an Illumina HiSeq 2000. Clones were called with MiXCR by TCRdb after fastp trimmed the public reads at Q25, and only in-frame beta chains were retained. A single entry per CDR3 protein holds the most common genes and DNA from its merged rows. This sample has roughly 290,000 distinct CDR3 sequences in its table, and less than 9% of those were observed once. Over 2% of the sample is taken by the ten largest. These data are also associated with another study on yellow fever vaccine responses in identical twins.

The specimen sequenced was memory (CD45RO+) T cells sorted from blood. This specimen's cell subset or site label, interpreted: CD45RO+ enriched T cells. Source of these receptors: a young woman in good health.

J is TRBJ2-7 and V is TRBV11-2, with 14 nucleotides matching TRBD2. Germline assignment: CDR1 SGHAT and CDR2 FQNNGV. This CDR3 region has 16 residues. The junction had 4 bases not matched to a gene; V was cut back by 4 bases and J by 2 bases. CDR3 coding DNA: TGTGCCAGCAGCTCACAGGGACTAGCGGGAGCCTACGAGCAGTACTTC. Its translation is CASSSQGLAGAYEQYF. The full variable domain, with the rest looked up from reference TRBV11-2 and TRBJ2-7, is EAGVAQSPRYKIIEKRQSVAFWCNPISGHATLYWYQQILGQGPKLLIQFQNNGVVDDSQLPKDRFSAERLKGVDSTLKIQPAKLEDSAVYLCASSSQGLAGAYEQYFGPGTRLTVT.

This clonotype appeared many times. This chain uses TRBV20-1 with TRBJ2-1; a possible D gene is TRBD2 (6 bases). The ends were cut back, 1 base at V and 2 bases at J, with 15 bases in the middle. This CDR3 is 16 amino acids long. Germline V lookup: CDR1 DFQATT, CDR2 SNEGSKA (reference sequence). DNA of the CDR3: TGCAGTGCTAGAGTGAGCGGAGGGCCAGCCTACAATGAGCAGTTCTTC. This sequence encodes CSARVSGGPAYNEQFF.

This clonotype was recorded many times. The chain is built from TRBV20-1 and TRBJ2-2, with 7 positions matching TRBD2. CDR3 size: 16 residues. CDR1 is DFQATT, CDR2 SNEGSKA, per germline (reference sequence). With V trimmed by 4 bases and J by 0 bases, 8 bases remained unmatched. CDR3 nucleotides: TGCAGTGCTATGGAAAACCTAGCGGCGAACACCGGGGAGCTGTTTTTT. As protein: CSAMENLAANTGELFF.

The sample holds a few counts of this clonotype. The rearrangement uses TRBV7-9 and TRBJ2-1; 11 nucleotides line up with TRBD2. The CDR3 totals 16 residues. Germline loops: CDR1 SEHNR, CDR2 FQNEAQ (reference sequence). V shed 5 bases and J 5 bases; nucleotides not matched to a gene: 8. The chain's CDR3 is CASSPELAGANNEQFF. The CDR3 DNA follows: TGTGCCAGCAGCCCAGAACTAGCGGGGGCCAACAATGAGCAGTTCTTC.

This clonotype was picked up a small number of times. V usage is TRBV20-1 and J usage is TRBJ1-1; the match to TRBD1 covers 11 bases. The V gene end was trimmed by 4 bases and the J gene end by 3 bases; junction bases not matched to a gene: 4. In germline, CDR1 is DFQATT, CDR2 SNEGSKA (reference sequence). This CDR3 region has 14 residues. CDR3 sequence: CSATGTGGHTEAFF. CDR3 DNA: TGCAGTGCTACCGGGACAGGGGGTCACACTGAAGCTTTCTTT.

This clonotype was picked up a small number of times. The V gene is TRBV20-1, the J gene TRBJ2-7; D remains unclear. Per germline, CDR1 DFQATT and CDR2 SNEGSKA (reference sequence). V lost 5 bases and J lost 3, with 17 bases in between. The CDR3 spans 14 residues. Written as DNA, the CDR3 is TGCAGTGCTGGTGACGGGTCAAATGACTACGAGCAGTACGTC. Encoded protein: CSAGDGSNDYEQYV.

The chain carries TRBV24-1 and TRBJ2-7, with TRBD1 matching over 7 bases. The CDR3 is 15 residues long. Trimming cost V 1 base and J 6 bases; bases outside gene matches: 8. Germline assignment: CDR1 KGHDR and CDR2 SFDVKD. Here the CDR3 reads CATSDFRDSMGEQYF. DNA of the CDR3: TGTGCCACCAGTGATTTCCGGGACAGCATGGGCGAGCAGTACTTC.

This clonotype occurred a few times. In nucleotides, the CDR3 is TGTGCCAGCAGCCAAGTGCGGACTAGCGGGGGGGACACGCAGTATTTT. It is translated as CASSQVRTSGGDTQYF. The rearrangement links TRBV3-1 to TRBJ2-3, with 15 nucleotides matching TRBD2. Trimming took 1 base from V and 9 from J; bases not matched to a gene: 5. There are 16 residues in the CDR3. Germline values: CDR1 LGHDT, CDR2 YNNKEL (reference sequence).

This clonotype was observed a handful of times. This chain links TRBV2 with TRBJ1-2; D remains ambiguous. The length of the CDR3 is 13 residues. Germline assignment: CDR1 SNHLY and CDR2 FYNNEI. V lost 4 bases to trimming and J lost 4 bases, with 10 bases between them. The chain's CDR3 is CASSVQSGYGYTF. Here the CDR3 DNA reads TGTGCCAGCAGTGTCCAGTCGGGCTATGGCTACACCTTC.

This clonotype was seen many times. The chain carries TRBV11-2 and TRBJ2-5, with D uncertain. Germline lookup yields CDR1 SGHAT and CDR2 FQNNGV. Trimming shortened V by 5 bases and J by 2 bases, and 9 bases separated the two germline ends. This CDR3 spans 13 amino acids. The DNA of the CDR3 is TGTGCCAGCAGCCGTGGGTCACAAGAGACCCAGTACTTC. Translation gives CASSRGSQETQYF.

The chain uses TRBV19 and TRBJ2-1; either TRBD1 or TRBD2 may fit D (5 bases each). CDR3 length: 14 amino acids. V dropped 4 bases and J dropped 9 bases, with 16 bases sitting between them. Germline V gene data show CDR1 as LNHDA and CDR2 as SQIVND (reference sequence). This chain's CDR3 is CASSKGSIGAEQFF. In nucleotides, the CDR3 is TGTGCCAGTAGTAAGGGTAGCATCGGGGCTGAGCAGTTCTTC.

The chain couples TRBV20-1 to TRBJ2-7; 10 bases map to TRBD2. The CDR3 covers 15 residues. From germline, CDR1 is DFQATT and CDR2 SNEGSKA (reference sequence). V lost 5 bases and J lost 3; bases outside the gene matches: 10. The CDR3 protein is CSAAPGLAQHYEQYF. The CDR3 DNA follows: TGCAGTGCTGCCCCGGGACTAGCGCAACACTACGAGCAGTACTTC.

This chain joins TRBV6-1 and TRBJ1-1; TRBD1 matches at 11 bases. This CDR3 contains 15 residues. Germline V gene data show CDR1 as MNHNS and CDR2 as SASEGT. The junction had 5 bases not matched to a gene; V was cut back by 3 bases and J by 5 bases. The CDR3 protein is CASSEGTGGKTEAFF. The DNA of the CDR3 is TGTGCCAGCAGTGAGGGGACAGGGGGGAAAACTGAAGCTTTCTTT.

Ten or more counts support this clonotype. This sequence joins TRBV6-2 or TRBV6-3 and TRBJ2-7, with a tentative D call TRBD2 (5 bases). The CDR3 extends over 17 amino acids. Germline values: CDR1 MNHEY, CDR2 SVGEGT. Trimming removed 0 bases from V and 2 bases from J, with 17 bases in between. The CDR3 protein is CASSYSMRDRDTYEQYV. Here the CDR3 DNA reads TGTGCCAGCAGTTACTCGATGAGGGATAGGGATACCTACGAGCAGTACGTC.

The sample holds many counts of this clonotype. The chain is built from TRBV3-1 and TRBJ2-1; D is undetermined. The V end lost 2 bases, the J end lost 7 bases, and 6 bases lay between the germline ends. The CDR3 spans 12 residues. Germline V lookup: CDR1 LGHDT, CDR2 YNNKEL (reference sequence). The chain's CDR3 is CASSQIDNEQFF. CDR3 DNA sequence: TGTGCCAGCAGCCAAATTGATAATGAGCAGTTCTTC.

The table lists this clonotype with many counts. The chain links TRBV12-3 or TRBV12-4 to TRBJ1-5; maybe TRBD1 (5 bases). V shed 7 bases and J shed 5 bases, with 12 bases lying between them. The CDR3 sequence is 13 residues long. In nucleotides, the CDR3 is TGTGCCAGCACAAGGGGCAGGTATCAGCCCCAGCATTTT. It encodes CASTRGRYQPQHF.

This clonotype showed up many times. The gene calls are TRBV20-1 and TRBJ1-1; no firm D call. The germline CDR1 and CDR2 sequences are DFQATT and SNEGSKA (reference sequence). The ends were cut back, 6 bases at V and 0 bases at J, with 11 bases in the middle. This CDR3 contains 13 residues. The CDR3 DNA sequence: TGCAGTGCCGGCGGGCGGATGAACACTGAAGCTTTCTTT. Translating it yields CSAGGRMNTEAFF.

The chain carries TRBV6-5 and TRBJ1-1; 7 bases map to TRBD1. This CDR3 has 15 amino acids. The V and J ends lost 4 bases and 3 bases, in that order; junction bases with no gene match: 8. Germline CDR1 MNHEY, CDR2 SVGAGI. The CDR3 here is CASSSSDRVYTEAFF. The CDR3 DNA sequence: TGTGCCAGCAGTTCCTCCGACAGGGTTTACACTGAAGCTTTCTTT.

This chain links TRBV6-1 with TRBJ2-7; 11 bases map to TRBD1. The CDR3 runs to 16 residues. The V gene's germline CDR1 is MNHNS and CDR2 SASEGT. V lost 0 bases and J lost 7; bases outside the gene matches: 8. CDR3 protein: CASSEAVGTGGLEQYV. The DNA for the CDR3 is TGTGCCAGCAGTGAAGCCGTTGGGACAGGGGGACTTGAGCAGTACGTC.

This clonotype came up a few times. CDR3 nucleotides: TGTGCCAGCAGCGTAGGGGGCGGGTTAGCCAAAAACATTCAGTACTTC. Translation: CASSVGGGLAKNIQYF. J is TRBJ2-4 and V is TRBV9; D is tentatively TRBD1 or TRBD2 (5 bases each). This CDR3 comprises 16 residues. Trimming took off 0 bases at V and 0 bases at J, with 10 bases between the two ends. Germline V gene sequence: CDR1 SGDLS, CDR2 YYNGEE.

The genes are TRBV7-2 and TRBJ2-5, with 8 bases identical to TRBD1. The ends lost 4 bases at V and 2 bases at J; junction bases unmatched: 6. This CDR3 spans 15 amino acids. Germline loops: CDR1 SGHTA, CDR2 FQGNSA. CDR3 protein: CASSSRGQDQETQYF. The CDR3 DNA follows: TGTGCCAGCAGCTCAAGGGGACAGGATCAAGAGACCCAGTACTTC.

The chain employs TRBV9 and TRBJ2-2; TRBD1 might be the D (5 bases). V lost 0 bases and J lost 0, with 9 bases in between. The CDR3 runs to 16 residues. Germline V gives CDR1 SGDLS, CDR2 YYNGEE. The CDR3 loop is CASSVGGSSNTGELFF. The CDR3 nucleotides are TGTGCCAGCAGCGTAGGGGGCAGTTCGAACACCGGGGAGCTGTTTTTT.

The sample holds a few counts of this clonotype. The V gene is TRBV29-1, the J gene TRBJ1-1; TRBD1 agrees at 9 bases. CDR3 length: 11 residues. Germline CDR1 reads SQVTM; CDR2 reads ANQGSEA. J gave up 10 bases and V 8 bases, and 8 bases lay outside the gene matches. DNA for the CDR3: TGCAGCAGTCGACAGGGGGTGACAGCTTTCTTT. Encoded protein: CSSRQGVTAFF. Using reference TRBV29-1 and TRBJ1-1 for the parts outside the CDR3, the full variable domain is SAVISQKPSRDICQRGTSLTIQCQVDSQVTMMFWYRQQPGQSLTLIATANQGSEATYESGFVIDKFPISRPNLTFSTLTVSNMSPEDSSIYLCSSRQGVTAFFGQGTRLTVV.

The chain recombines TRBV3-1 with TRBJ2-5, with 10 bases identical to TRBD2. Germline V gene lookup returns CDR1 LGHDT and CDR2 YNNKEL (reference sequence). With 1 base clipped from V and 1 base from J, the junction kept 6 bases outside the gene matches. The CDR3 sequence is 17 residues long. The CDR3 spells CASSQGASGSIQETQYF. DNA of the CDR3: TGTGCCAGCAGCCAAGGTGCTAGCGGGAGCATCCAAGAGACCCAGTACTTC.

This clonotype was picked up many times. The gene calls are TRBV3-1 and TRBJ1-4; D might be TRBD1 (6 bases). Looked up from germline, CDR1 is LGHDT and CDR2 is YNNKEL (reference sequence). This CDR3 has 13 residues. V gave up 3 bases and J gave up 7 bases, with 9 bases separating them. The CDR3 loop is CASSQGQGEKLFF. CDR3 DNA sequence: TGTGCCAGCAGCCAGGGACAAGGTGAAAAACTGTTTTTT.

This chain links TRBV11-2 with TRBJ1-6, with 7 bases that match TRBD1. J was trimmed by 5 bases and V by 3 bases; bases with no gene match: 13. Germline V gives CDR1 SGHAT, CDR2 FQNNGV. The CDR3 runs to 18 residues. This CDR3 is CASSFRTGTASNNSPLHF. The CDR3 DNA reads TGTGCCAGCAGCTTCCGTACCGGGACAGCCTCGAATAATTCACCCCTCCACTTT.

This rearrangement joins TRBV20-1 to TRBJ1-1, with 8 positions matching TRBD1. J lost 6 bases, V lost 3 bases, and 9 bases had no gene match. The CDR3 covers 14 residues. Germline-derived CDR1 and CDR2 are DFQATT and SNEGSKA (reference sequence). In nucleotides, the CDR3 is TGCAGTGCTAGTGATAACAGGGGGGGATCTGAAGCTTTCTTT. Protein product: CSASDNRGGSEAFF.

This clonotype was detected a few times. This chain joins TRBV20-1 and TRBJ2-1; 9 bases are a match to TRBD1. CDR1 is DFQATT, CDR2 SNEGSKA, per germline (reference sequence). The CDR3 is 15 amino acids. J lost 5 bases, V lost 1 base, and 6 bases had no gene match. For the CDR3, the DNA is TGCAGTGCTAGAGTGGGTGGGACAGGGAACAATGAGCAGTTCTTC. Encoded protein: CSARVGGTGNNEQFF.

This clonotype was counted a single time. It may be a read error: a sequence one base away is much more abundant. V gene TRBV5-1 combines with J gene TRBJ2-1; TRBD1 matches 8 bases. V was pared by 5 bases and J by 7 bases, with 5 bases of the junction left unmatched. CDR1 is SGHRS and CDR2 is YFSETQ in the germline V gene. The CDR3 loop spans 13 amino acids. CDR3 protein: CASRPGGGNEQFF. In nucleotides, the CDR3 is TGCGCCAGCAGGCCAGGGGGCGGAAATGAGCAGTTCTTC.

Only a few counts were recorded for this clonotype. The chain has TRBV20-1 and TRBJ1-1; D is unclear. The ends were cut back, 5 bases at V and 1 base at J, with 11 bases in the middle. CDR3 length equals 13 residues. CDR1 and CDR2 from the germline V gene are DFQATT and SNEGSKA (reference sequence). The CDR3 bases are TGCAGTGCTGCCCGACCAGGGAACACTGAAGCTTTCTTT. This translates into CSAARPGNTEAFF.